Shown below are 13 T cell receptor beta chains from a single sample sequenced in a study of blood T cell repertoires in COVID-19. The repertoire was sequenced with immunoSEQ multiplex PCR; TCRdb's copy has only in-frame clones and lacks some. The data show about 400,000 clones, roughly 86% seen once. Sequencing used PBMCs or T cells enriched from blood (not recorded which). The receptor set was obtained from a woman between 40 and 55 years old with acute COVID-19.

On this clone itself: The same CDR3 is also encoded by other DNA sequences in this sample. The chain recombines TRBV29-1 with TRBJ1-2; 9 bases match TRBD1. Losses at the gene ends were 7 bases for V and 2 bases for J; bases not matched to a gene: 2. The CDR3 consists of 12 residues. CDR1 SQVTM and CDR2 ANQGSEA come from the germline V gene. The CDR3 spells CSGGQGNYGYTF. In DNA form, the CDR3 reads TGCAGCGGAGGACAGGGGAACTATGGCTACACCTTC.

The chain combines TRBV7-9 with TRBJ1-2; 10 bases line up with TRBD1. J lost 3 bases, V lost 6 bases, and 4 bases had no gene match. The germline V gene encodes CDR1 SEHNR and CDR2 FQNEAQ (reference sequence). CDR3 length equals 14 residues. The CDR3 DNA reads TGTGCCAGCAGACCCGGGACAGGGGACTATGGCTACACCTTC. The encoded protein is CASRPGTGDYGYTF. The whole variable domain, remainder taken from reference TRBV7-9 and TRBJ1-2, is DTGVSQNPRHKITKRGQNVTFRCDPISEHNRLYWYRQTLGQGPEFLTYFQNEAQLEKSRLLSDRFSAERPKGSFSTLEIQRTEQGDSAMYLCASRPGTGDYGYTFGSGTRLTVV.

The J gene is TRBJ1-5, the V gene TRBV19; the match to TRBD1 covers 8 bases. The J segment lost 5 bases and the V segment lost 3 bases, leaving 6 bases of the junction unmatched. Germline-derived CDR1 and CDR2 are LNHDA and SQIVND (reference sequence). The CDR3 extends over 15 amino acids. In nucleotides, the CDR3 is TGTGCCAGTAGTATCCCAGGGGGCGGATATCAGCCCCAGCATTTT. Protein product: CASSIPGGGYQPQHF.

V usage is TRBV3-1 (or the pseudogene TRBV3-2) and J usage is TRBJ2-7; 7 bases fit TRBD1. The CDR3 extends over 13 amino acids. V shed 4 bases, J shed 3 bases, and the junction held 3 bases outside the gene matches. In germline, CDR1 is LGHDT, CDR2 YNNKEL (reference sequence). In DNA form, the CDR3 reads TGTGCCAGCAGCCTTGCAGGGGGCTACGAGCAGTACTTC. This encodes CASSLAGGYEQYF.

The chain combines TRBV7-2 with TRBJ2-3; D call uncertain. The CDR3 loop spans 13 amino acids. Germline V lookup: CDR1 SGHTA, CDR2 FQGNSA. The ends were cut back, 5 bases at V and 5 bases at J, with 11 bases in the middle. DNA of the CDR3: TGTGCCAGCAGCGACCCCACAGTAGATACGCAGTATTTT. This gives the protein CASSDPTVDTQYF. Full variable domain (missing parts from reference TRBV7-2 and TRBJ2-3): GAGVSQSPSNKVTEKGKDVELRCDPISGHTALYWYRQSLGQGLEFLIYFQGNSAPDKSGLPSDRFSAERTGGSVSTLTIQRTQQEDSAVYLCASSDPTVDTQYFGPGTRLTVL.

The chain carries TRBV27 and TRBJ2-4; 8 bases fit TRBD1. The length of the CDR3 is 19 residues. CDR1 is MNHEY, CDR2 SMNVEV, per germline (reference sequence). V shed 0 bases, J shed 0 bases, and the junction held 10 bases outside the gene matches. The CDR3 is CASSLSHGQGSIAKNIQYF. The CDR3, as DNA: TGTGCCAGCAGTTTATCGCACGGACAGGGCTCCATAGCCAAAAACATTCAGTACTTC.

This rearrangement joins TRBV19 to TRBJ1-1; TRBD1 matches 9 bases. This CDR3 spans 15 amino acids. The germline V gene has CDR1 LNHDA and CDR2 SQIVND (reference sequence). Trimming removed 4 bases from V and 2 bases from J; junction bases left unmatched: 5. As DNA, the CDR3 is TGTGCCAGTAGTAGGGGACAGGGATTTAACACTGAAGCTTTCTTT. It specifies CASSRGQGFNTEAFF.

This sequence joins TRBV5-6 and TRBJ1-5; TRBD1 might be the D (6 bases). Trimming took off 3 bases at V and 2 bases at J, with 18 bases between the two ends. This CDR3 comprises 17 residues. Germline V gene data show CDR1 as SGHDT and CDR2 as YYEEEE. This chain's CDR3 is CASSSPCRQECNQPQHF. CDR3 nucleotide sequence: TGTGCCAGCAGCTCACCCTGCCGACAGGAATGCAATCAGCCCCAGCATTTT.

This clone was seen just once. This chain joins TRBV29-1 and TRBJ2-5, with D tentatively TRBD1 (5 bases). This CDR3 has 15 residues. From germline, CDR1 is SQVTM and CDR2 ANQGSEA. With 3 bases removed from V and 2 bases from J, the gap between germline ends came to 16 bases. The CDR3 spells CSVDLGRVAQETQYF. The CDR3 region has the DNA TGCAGCGTTGATTTGGGCAGGGTGGCACAAGAGACCCAGTACTTC.

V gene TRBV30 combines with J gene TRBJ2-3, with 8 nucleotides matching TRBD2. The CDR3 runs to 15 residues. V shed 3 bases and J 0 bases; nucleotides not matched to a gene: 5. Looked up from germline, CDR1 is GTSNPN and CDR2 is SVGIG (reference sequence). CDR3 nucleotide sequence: TGTGCCTGGAGCTCCGGGAGGGGGAGCACAGATACGCAGTATTTT. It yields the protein CAWSSGRGSTDTQYF.

The CDR3 protein is CASSLGTSNGELFF. CDR3 coding DNA: TGCGCCAGCAGCTTGGGGACTAGCAACGGGGAGCTGTTTTTT. The rearrangement links TRBV5-1 to TRBJ2-2; TRBD2 matches at 8 bases. Germline lookup yields CDR1 SGHRS and CDR2 YFSETQ. V was pared by 0 bases and J by 7 bases, with 2 bases of the junction left unmatched. The CDR3 contains 14 residues.

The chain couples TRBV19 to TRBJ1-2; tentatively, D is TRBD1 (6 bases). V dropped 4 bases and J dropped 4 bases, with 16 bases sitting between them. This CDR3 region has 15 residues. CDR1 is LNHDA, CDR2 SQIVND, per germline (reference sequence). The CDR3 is CASSNRDALLYGYTF. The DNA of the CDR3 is TGTGCCAGTAGTAACAGGGACGCACTCCTCTATGGCTACACCTTC. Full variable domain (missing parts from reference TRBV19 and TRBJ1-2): DGGITQSPKYLFRKEGQNVTLSCEQNLNHDAMYWYRQDPGQGLRLIYYSQIVNDFQKGDIAEGYSVSREKKESFPLTVTSAQKNPTAFYLCASSNRDALLYGYTFGSGTRLTVV.

CDR3 in amino acids: CATSDPNIGNYGYTF. DNA for the CDR3: TGTGCCACCAGTGACCCAAACATCGGGAACTATGGCTACACCTTC. This chain joins TRBV24-1 and TRBJ1-2; no reliable D call. Per the germline V gene, CDR1 is KGHDR and CDR2 is SFDVKD. V gave up 4 bases and J gave up 2 bases, with 13 bases separating them. The CDR3 runs 15 residues.